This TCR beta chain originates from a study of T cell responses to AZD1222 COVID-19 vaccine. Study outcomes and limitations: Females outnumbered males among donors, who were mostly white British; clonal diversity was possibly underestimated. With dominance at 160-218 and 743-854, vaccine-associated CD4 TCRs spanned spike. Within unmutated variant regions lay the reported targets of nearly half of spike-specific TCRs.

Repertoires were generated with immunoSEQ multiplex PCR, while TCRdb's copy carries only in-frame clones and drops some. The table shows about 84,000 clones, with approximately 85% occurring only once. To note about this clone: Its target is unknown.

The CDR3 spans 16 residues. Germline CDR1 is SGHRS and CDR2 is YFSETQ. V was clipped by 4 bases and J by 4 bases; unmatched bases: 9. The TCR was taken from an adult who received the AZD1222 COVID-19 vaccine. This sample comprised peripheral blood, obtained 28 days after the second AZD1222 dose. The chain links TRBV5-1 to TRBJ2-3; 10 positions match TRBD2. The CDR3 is CASSPLAGGWADTQYF. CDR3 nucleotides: TGCGCCAGCAGCCCGTTAGCGGGGGGATGGGCAGATACGCAGTATTTT.